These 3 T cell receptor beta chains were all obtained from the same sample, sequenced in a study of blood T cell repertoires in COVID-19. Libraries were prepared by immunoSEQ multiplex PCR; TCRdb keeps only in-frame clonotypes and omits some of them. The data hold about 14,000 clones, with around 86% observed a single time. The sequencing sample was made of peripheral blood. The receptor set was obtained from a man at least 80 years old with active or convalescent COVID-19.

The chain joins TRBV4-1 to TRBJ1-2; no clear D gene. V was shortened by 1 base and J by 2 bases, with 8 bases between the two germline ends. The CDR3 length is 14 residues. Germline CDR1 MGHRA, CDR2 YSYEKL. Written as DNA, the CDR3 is TGCGCCAGCAGCCAAGTCGGGTTAAACTATGGCTACACCTTC. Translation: CASSQVGLNYGYTF.

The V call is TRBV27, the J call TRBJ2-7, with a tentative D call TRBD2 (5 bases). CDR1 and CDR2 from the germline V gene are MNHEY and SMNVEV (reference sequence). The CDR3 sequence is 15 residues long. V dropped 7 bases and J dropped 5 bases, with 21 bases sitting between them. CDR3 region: CASTPRPGVIHEQYF. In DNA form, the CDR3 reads TGTGCCAGCACCCCACGCCCCGGGGTAATCCACGAGCAGTACTTC.

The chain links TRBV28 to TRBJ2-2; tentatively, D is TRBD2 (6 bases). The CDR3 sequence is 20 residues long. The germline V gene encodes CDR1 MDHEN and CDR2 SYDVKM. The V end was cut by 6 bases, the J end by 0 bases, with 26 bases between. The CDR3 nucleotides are TGTGCCAGCAGCCGACCCCGGGGTGGGGGGAGCTTGGCGAACACCGGGGAGCTGTTTTTT. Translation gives CASSRPRGGGSLANTGELFF.